The 26 T cell receptor beta chains below come from one sample, sequenced in a study of control samples from healthy donors and cancer patients. Clones were read by immunoSEQ multiplex PCR, and TCRdb kept only the in-frame ones, dropping some. The table records about 75,000 clones, roughly 92% of them present only once. Sequenced input: blood. Receptors were obtained from a woman between 40 and 55 years old in good health.

This sequence joins TRBV7-9 and TRBJ1-2, with a possible D match to TRBD1 (6 bases). The germline V gene encodes CDR1 SEHNR and CDR2 FQNEAQ (reference sequence). Trimming stripped 4 bases from V and 3 bases from J, with 9 bases between. The CDR3 is 13 residues long. CDR3 in amino acids: CASSYGTYYGYTF. The CDR3 DNA follows: TGTGCCAGCAGCTATGGGACATACTATGGCTACACCTTC.

CDR3 DNA sequence: TGTGCCAGTAGTATCCCTCCGGGCAGGACCTTAAAAACCTCTGGAAACACCATATATTTT. Residues: CASSIPPGRTLKTSGNTIYF. The chain carries TRBV19 and TRBJ1-3; no clear D. This CDR3 has 20 amino acids. Trimming removed 3 bases from V and 0 bases from J, with 24 bases in between. CDR1 and CDR2 from the germline V gene are LNHDA and SQIVND (reference sequence).

Points on this clone: One end of the junction does not line up with germline, which may come from a read error. V and J are TRBV6-2 or TRBV6-3 and TRBJ2-1; 9 nucleotides match TRBD2. The CDR3 has 15 amino acids. CDR1 is MNHEY and CDR2 is SVGEGT in the germline V gene. CDR3 DNA sequence: TGTGCCAGCAGTGACCTCGGGACTAGCTACAGTGAGCAGTTCTTC. Translation gives CASSDLGTSYSEQFF.

The gene calls are TRBV9 and TRBJ2-1; maybe TRBD1 (5 bases). Trimming shortened V by 0 bases and J by 0 bases, and 13 bases separated the two germline ends. The CDR3 spans 17 residues. The germline V gene encodes CDR1 SGDLS and CDR2 YYNGEE. The CDR3 DNA sequence: TGTGCCAGCAGCGTAGGGGGCAGCCCGAGCTCCTACAATGAGCAGTTCTTC. This gives the protein CASSVGGSPSSYNEQFF.

The J gene is TRBJ1-1, the V gene TRBV10-3; D call uncertain. Trimming pared 6 bases from V and 0 bases from J, leaving 11 bases between. The CDR3 is made up of 14 amino acids. CDR1 is ENHRY and CDR2 is SYGVKD in the germline V gene. The CDR3 region is CAIRRAVMNTEAFF. CDR3 coding DNA: TGTGCCATCAGGCGGGCGGTTATGAACACTGAAGCTTTCTTT.

V usage is TRBV3-1 (or the pseudogene TRBV3-2) and J usage is TRBJ2-2; 9 bases are shared with TRBD2. V lost 6 bases and J lost 2; bases outside the gene matches: 7. CDR3 length: 16 residues. CDR1 is LGHDT, CDR2 YNNKEL, per germline (reference sequence). The CDR3 bases are TGTGCCAGCAGGACCCATAGCGGGGGAAACACCGGGGAGCTGTTTTTT. Translated: CASRTHSGGNTGELFF.

This chain connects TRBV29-1 to TRBJ2-7; D is unclear. Trimming stripped 4 bases from V and 5 bases from J, with 9 bases between. This CDR3 contains 11 residues. CDR1 is SQVTM, CDR2 ANQGSEA, per germline. CDR3 residues: CSVGLGHEQYF. CDR3 bases: TGCAGCGTTGGGTTAGGTCACGAGCAGTACTTC.

The V and J genes are TRBV14 and TRBJ2-5; TRBD2 agrees at 9 bases. V was clipped by 3 bases and J by 5 bases; unmatched bases: 7. The germline gives CDR1 SGHDN, CDR2 FVKESK. CDR3 length: 15 residues. The CDR3 loop is CASSHRSGGRETQYF. The CDR3, as DNA: TGTGCCAGCAGCCATCGTAGCGGGGGCCGGGAGACCCAGTACTTC.

The chain carries TRBV2 and TRBJ1-1, with TRBD1 matching over 9 bases. Per the germline V gene, CDR1 is SNHLY and CDR2 is FYNNEI. With V trimmed by 6 bases and J by 1 base, 6 bases remained unmatched. The CDR3 is 15 amino acids. CDR3 sequence: CASSLRTGENTEAFF. CDR3 coding DNA: TGTGCCAGCAGCCTACGGACAGGGGAGAACACTGAAGCTTTCTTT.

This chain connects TRBV6-6 to TRBJ1-1, with 8 bases aligning to TRBD1. Unmatched junction bases numbered 7, after V lost 2 bases and J lost 5 bases. This CDR3 region has 15 residues. Germline CDR1 reads MNHNY; CDR2 reads SVGAGI (reference sequence). The CDR3 region has the DNA TGTGCCAGCAGTTACGCGGACAGGGCGGGAACTGAAGCTTTCTTT. The encoded protein is CASSYADRAGTEAFF.

The sample holds one count of this clone. This sequence joins TRBV7-2 and TRBJ2-5; 8 bases line up with TRBD2. The germline CDR1 and CDR2 sequences are SGHTA and FQGNSA. Trimming cost V 5 bases and J 0 bases; bases outside gene matches: 8. There are 16 residues in the CDR3. The CDR3 here is CASSPLAGSYQETQYF. CDR3 in DNA: TGTGCCAGCAGCCCCTTAGCGGGGAGCTACCAAGAGACCCAGTACTTC.

The chain recombines TRBV5-5 with TRBJ1-6, with 8 nucleotides matching TRBD1. The germline gives CDR1 SGHKS, CDR2 YYEKEE (reference sequence). CDR3 length equals 16 residues. The ends lost 4 bases at V and 9 bases at J; junction bases unmatched: 12. CDR3 sequence: CASSQRNQGARSPLHF. CDR3 sequence (DNA): TGTGCCAGCAGCCAGCGGAACCAGGGGGCACGTTCACCCCTCCACTTT.

The V gene is TRBV28, the J gene TRBJ1-6; possibly TRBD1 for D (5 bases). Trimming pared 8 bases from V and 10 bases from J, leaving 18 bases between. Germline assignment: CDR1 MDHEN and CDR2 SYDVKM. The CDR3 consists of 14 residues. The CDR3 nucleotides read TGTGCCAGCGGCCCAGGCAGGGACGGCTCACCCCTCCACTTT. Protein sequence: CASGPGRDGSPLHF.

V usage is TRBV9 and J usage is TRBJ2-1; 9 positions match TRBD2. The CDR3 loop spans 18 amino acids. The V segment lost 0 bases and the J segment 4 bases; nucleotides outside the gene matches: 11. The germline V gene encodes CDR1 SGDLS and CDR2 YYNGEE. CDR3 loop: CASSVELAGAPLYNEQFF. Here the CDR3 DNA reads TGTGCCAGCAGCGTAGAGTTAGCGGGAGCTCCTCTATACAATGAGCAGTTCTTC.

This chain connects TRBV5-6 to TRBJ1-1, with D tentatively TRBD1 (5 bases). The V gene's germline CDR1 is SGHDT and CDR2 YYEEEE. The V end was cut by 1 base, the J end by 11 bases, with 9 bases between. The CDR3 spans 11 residues. As DNA, the CDR3 is TGTGCCAGCAGCTTGTCGGGGGATGCTTTCTTT. Translation gives CASSLSGDAFF.

The chain couples TRBV11-2 to TRBJ2-7, with D hard to call. V shed 0 bases and J shed 1 base, with 1 base lying between them. Germline V gene lookup returns CDR1 SGHAT and CDR2 FQNNGV. The CDR3 has 12 amino acids. This CDR3 is CASSLESYEQYF. The CDR3 coding sequence is TGTGCCAGCAGCTTAGAATCCTACGAGCAGTACTTC.

The count of this clone is one. The V and J genes are TRBV2 and TRBJ2-3; TRBD2 is a possible D gene (7 bases). The CDR3 has 16 amino acids. The V gene's germline CDR1 is SNHLY and CDR2 FYNNEI. Trimming left V 2 bases short and J 4 bases short, with 16 bases between. The DNA for the CDR3 is TGTGCCAGCAGTGAACCAAAGGGAGGGACACCAGATACGCAGTATTTT. This gives the protein CASSEPKGGTPDTQYF.

This clone was detected once. The chain employs TRBV11-1 and TRBJ2-5, with D hard to call. V was trimmed by 7 bases and J by 1 base, leaving 16 bases between them. The CDR3 runs 15 residues. Germline CDR1 SGHAT, CDR2 FQDESV (reference sequence). CDR3 amino acids: CASTLKNWPQETQYF. CDR3 nucleotide sequence: TGTGCCAGCACCCTCAAGAACTGGCCCCAAGAGACCCAGTACTTC.

Only one count was recorded for this clone. V gene TRBV19 combines with J gene TRBJ2-1, with 15 bases that match TRBD2. The J segment lost 9 bases and the V segment lost 2 bases, leaving 5 bases of the junction unmatched. Per germline, CDR1 LNHDA and CDR2 SQIVND (reference sequence). This CDR3 is built from 16 residues. The CDR3 here is CASSILGLAGGSEQFF. CDR3 nucleotides: TGTGCCAGTAGTATATTGGGACTAGCGGGAGGATCTGAGCAGTTCTTC.

This chain links TRBV6-5 with TRBJ1-1; no definite D call. Germline CDR1 is MNHEY and CDR2 is SVGAGI. Trimming took 3 bases from V and 1 from J, leaving 15 bases between them. The CDR3 totals 16 residues. The CDR3 sequence is CASSYGTPPENTEAFF. CDR3 DNA sequence: TGTGCCAGCAGTTATGGTACCCCTCCCGAGAACACTGAAGCTTTCTTT.

The V call is TRBV11-2, the J call TRBJ2-7; 7 bases are shared with TRBD2. Germline loops: CDR1 SGHAT, CDR2 FQNNGV. This CDR3 contains 13 residues. V trimming: 5 bases; J trimming: 6 bases; junction bases outside the gene matches: 7. CDR3 nucleotides: TGTGCCAGCAGCACCCAACCGGGGGGCGAGCAGTACTTC. Its translation: CASSTQPGGEQYF.

This clone is a singleton in its sample. CDR3 DNA sequence: TGTGCCAGTAGTATTGGCTGGGCCGTGAACTCGGGAAACACCATATATTTT. Amino acid sequence: CASSIGWAVNSGNTIYF. The gene calls are TRBV19 and TRBJ1-3; the D is unclear. The CDR3 loop spans 17 amino acids. Trimming shortened V by 3 bases and J by 4 bases, and 19 bases separated the two germline ends. Germline CDR1 reads LNHDA; CDR2 reads SQIVND (reference sequence).

This chain connects TRBV10-3 to TRBJ2-1; 12 bases match TRBD2. CDR1 and CDR2 from the germline V gene are ENHRY and SYGVKD. J was trimmed by 7 bases and V by 5 bases; bases with no gene match: 6. The CDR3 has 15 amino acids. CDR3 sequence reads: CAISPRGLAGNEQFF. CDR3 sequence (DNA): TGTGCCATCAGTCCCCGTGGACTAGCGGGGAATGAGCAGTTCTTC.

This clone was seen more than once but under ten times. The rearrangement joins TRBV5-1 to TRBJ2-3; 7 positions agree with TRBD2. The CDR3 has 16 residues. Germline V gives CDR1 SGHRS, CDR2 YFSETQ. Germline trimming cut 5 bases from V and 2 bases from J; bases unmatched to any gene: 11. The CDR3 DNA reads TGCGCCAGCAGTCTCCTCCGCGGGAGTTTCACAGATACGCAGTATTTT. Translated, it gives CASSLLRGSFTDTQYF.

V is TRBV12-3 or TRBV12-4 and J is TRBJ1-2; no definite D call. Trimming removed 7 bases at V and 2 bases at J, with 11 bases between. The CDR3 loop spans 13 amino acids. CDR3 DNA sequence: TGTGCCAGCATCGATTATGGAAACTATGGCTACACCTTC. Encoded protein: CASIDYGNYGYTF.

The chain recombines TRBV24-1 with TRBJ1-2, with a tentative D call TRBD1 (6 bases). The ends were cut back, 5 bases at V and 6 bases at J, with 12 bases in the middle. Germline-derived CDR1 and CDR2 are KGHDR and SFDVKD. The CDR3 sequence is 13 residues long. CDR3 nucleotide sequence: TGTGCCACCAGTGGACAGGCCGGTGATGGCTACACCTTC. Translating gives CATSGQAGDGYTF.